Included here is one TCR beta chain sequence, with context. This record belongs to a study of blood T cell repertoires in COVID-19. Study details: The study drew acute and convalescent COVID-19 samples from the United States, Italy and Spain.

Profiling relied on immunoSEQ multiplex PCR, and the TCRdb table lists in-frame clones only, not all of them. The table lists more than 65,000 clones, around 87% of them singletons. Germline-derived CDR1 and CDR2 are LGHNA and YNFKEQ. The ends lost 0 bases at V and 6 bases at J; junction bases unmatched: 2. This CDR3 is built from 15 residues. This sequence originates from a man aged 50-59 years with active COVID-19. The chain carries TRBV4-2 and TRBJ2-1, with 10 bases matching TRBD2. Sequenced input: peripheral blood. In DNA, the CDR3 is TGTGCCAGCAGCCAAGAAAGCGGGGGGGCCAATGAGCAGTTCTTC. This translates into CASSQESGGANEQFF.